This TCR beta chain was sequenced for a study of T cells in Graves' hyperthyroidism and ophthalmopathy. The investigators amplified TCR beta CDR3 regions from RNA transcripts. The HTBI set primed first-round TCR CDR3 RT-PCR. TCRdb re-called the multiplex PCR reads with MiXCR, one entry per CDR3 protein. The repertoire has over 500,000 distinct CDR3 sequences, less than 15% of them found once; the top ten carry approximately 13%. Overall study findings and caveats: The majority of expanded thyroid clonotypes above 0.001 also appeared in blood.

Stability of Graves' hyperthyroidism was defined as absent ophthalmopathy progression within 18 months. Diagnoses used clinical symptoms, serum thyroxine and TRAb, thyroid ultrasound and orbital computed tomography. Isolation of PBMCs was performed on around 9.4 ml fresh peripheral blood. This clonotype was seen more than once but under ten times. Its antigen is currently unknown. This CDR3 spans 16 amino acids. Trimming took 3 bases from V and 2 from J, leaving 17 bases between them. Germline CDR1 is LNHNV and CDR2 is YYDKDF (reference sequence). The genes are TRBV15 and TRBJ2-7, with D perhaps TRBD2 (5 bases). The sample taken for sequencing was blood. The receptor comes from a middle-aged woman with Graves' hyperthyroidism. DNA of the CDR3: TGTGCCACCAGCAGCACTACCGTCCGGGGTGCCTACGAGCAGTACTTC. Translation gives CATSSTTVRGAYEQYF.